By share, the clone carrying this T cell receptor beta chain ranks as large. What it binds is not known. These data are taken from a study of circulating CD8 cells and anti-PD-1 response in melanoma. Background on the study: Six of 13 patients had prior targeted therapy or immunotherapy; seven did not. Response groups: complete/partial responders versus stable/progressive non-responders. Study-wide points: PD-1 and DPOS subsets showed similar, higher clonality than DNEG. Some patients were treatment-naive; others were previously treated.

Sorting of live CD3+CD8+TCRalphabeta+ cells by PD-1 and/or TIGIT gave four subsets. The QIAseq Immune Repertoire TCR panel built the libraries from about 14 ng of total RNA. TCRdb fed the reads into MiXCR, producing one record per CDR3 protein. There are about 320 distinct CDR3 sequences in the sample; approximately 4.6% occur only once, and less than 35% lies in the top ten. The sample consisted of CD8+ T cells from PBMCs, taken at baseline or after one month of anti-PD-1 therapy (not recorded which). This clonotype was obtained from a human donor with melanoma.

CDR3 in amino acids: CSAWTSGEPSTDTQYF. The CDR3 region has the DNA TGCAGTGCATGGACTAGCGGGGAGCCTAGCACAGATACGCAGTATTTT. The chain couples TRBV20-1 to TRBJ2-3; 12 bases map to TRBD2. Germline assignment: CDR1 DFQATT and CDR2 SNEGSKA (reference sequence). Trimming at V came to 6 bases and at J to 0 bases, leaving 7 bases not matched to a gene. The CDR3 sequence is 16 residues long.